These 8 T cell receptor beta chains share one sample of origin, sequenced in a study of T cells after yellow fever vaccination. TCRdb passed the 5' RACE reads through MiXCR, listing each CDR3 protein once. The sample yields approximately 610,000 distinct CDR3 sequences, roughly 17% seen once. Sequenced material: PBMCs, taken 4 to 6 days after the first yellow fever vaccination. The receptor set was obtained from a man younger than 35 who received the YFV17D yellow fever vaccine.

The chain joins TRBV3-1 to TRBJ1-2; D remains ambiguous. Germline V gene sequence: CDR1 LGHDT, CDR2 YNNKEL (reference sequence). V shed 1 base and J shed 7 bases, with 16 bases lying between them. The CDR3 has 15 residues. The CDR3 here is CASSQVHQTTGGYTF. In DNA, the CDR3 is TGTGCCAGCAGCCAAGTCCACCAGACGACGGGTGGCTACACCTTC.

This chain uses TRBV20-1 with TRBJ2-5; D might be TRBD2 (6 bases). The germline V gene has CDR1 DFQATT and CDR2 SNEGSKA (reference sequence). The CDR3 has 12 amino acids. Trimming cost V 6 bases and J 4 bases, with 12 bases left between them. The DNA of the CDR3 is TGCAGTGCCCTACTAGCAGGAGAGACCCAGTACTTC. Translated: CSALLAGETQYF.

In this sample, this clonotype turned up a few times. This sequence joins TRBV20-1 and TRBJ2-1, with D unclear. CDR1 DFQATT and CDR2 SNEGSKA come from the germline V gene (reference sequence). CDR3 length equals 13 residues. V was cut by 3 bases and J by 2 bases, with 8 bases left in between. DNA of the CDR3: TGCAGTGCTAGGGCGGACCCCTACAATGAGCAGTTCTTC. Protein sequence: CSARADPYNEQFF.

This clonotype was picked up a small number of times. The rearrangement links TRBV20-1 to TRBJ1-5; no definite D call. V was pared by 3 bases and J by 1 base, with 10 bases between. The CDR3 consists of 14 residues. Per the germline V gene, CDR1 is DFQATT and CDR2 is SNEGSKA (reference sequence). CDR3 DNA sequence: TGCAGTGCTAGTAGGGCTGGGAGCAATCAGCCCCAGCATTTT. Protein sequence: CSASRAGSNQPQHF.

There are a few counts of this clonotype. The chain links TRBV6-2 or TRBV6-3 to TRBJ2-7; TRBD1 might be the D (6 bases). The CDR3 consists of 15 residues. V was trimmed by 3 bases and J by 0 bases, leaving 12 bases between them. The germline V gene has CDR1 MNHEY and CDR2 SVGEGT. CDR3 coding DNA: TGTGCCAGCAGTTATGGGACACCCTTCTCCTACGAGCAGTACTTC. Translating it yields CASSYGTPFSYEQYF.

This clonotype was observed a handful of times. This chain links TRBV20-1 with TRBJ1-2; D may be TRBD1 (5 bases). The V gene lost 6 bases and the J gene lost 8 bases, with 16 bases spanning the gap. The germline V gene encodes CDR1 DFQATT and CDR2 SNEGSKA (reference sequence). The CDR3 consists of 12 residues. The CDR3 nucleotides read TGCAGTGCCGGGTGGGGGGGAGAGGGCTACACCTTC. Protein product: CSAGWGGEGYTF.

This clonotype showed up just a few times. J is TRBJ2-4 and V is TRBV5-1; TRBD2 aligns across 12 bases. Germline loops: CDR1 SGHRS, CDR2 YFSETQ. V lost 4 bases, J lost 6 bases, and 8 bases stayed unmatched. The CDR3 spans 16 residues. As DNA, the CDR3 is TGCGCCAGCAGCCTCGGTTCACTAGCGGGGGGAAACATTCAGTACTTC. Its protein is CASSLGSLAGGNIQYF.

The chain's CDR3 is CASGRGGFTEAFF. DNA of the CDR3: TGTGCCAGCGGACGGGGAGGGTTCACTGAAGCTTTCTTT. The chain carries TRBV12-3 or TRBV12-4 and TRBJ1-1; D is uncertain. V gave up 8 bases and J gave up 4 bases, with 14 bases separating them. The CDR3 spans 13 residues.